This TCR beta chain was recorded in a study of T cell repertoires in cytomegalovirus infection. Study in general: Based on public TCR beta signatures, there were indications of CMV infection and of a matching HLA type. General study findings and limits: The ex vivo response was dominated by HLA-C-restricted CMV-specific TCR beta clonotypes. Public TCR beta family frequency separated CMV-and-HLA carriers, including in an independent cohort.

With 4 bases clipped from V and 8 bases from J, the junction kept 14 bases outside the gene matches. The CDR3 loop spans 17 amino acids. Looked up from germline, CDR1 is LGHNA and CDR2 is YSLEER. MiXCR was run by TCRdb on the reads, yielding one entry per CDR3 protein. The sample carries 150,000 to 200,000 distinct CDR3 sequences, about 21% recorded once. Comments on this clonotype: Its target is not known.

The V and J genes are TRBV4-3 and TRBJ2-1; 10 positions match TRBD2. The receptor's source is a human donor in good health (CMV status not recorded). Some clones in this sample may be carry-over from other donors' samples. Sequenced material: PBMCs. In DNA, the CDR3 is TGCGCCAGCAGCCTTCTTATAGCGGGAGGCCCTTTGGATGAGCAGTTCTTC. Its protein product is CASSLLIAGGPLDEQFF.